This T cell receptor beta chain was retrieved from a study of human CD8 memory T cell subsets. Study results and limitations: Diversity, measured as normalized Shannon-Wiener diversity, was similarly high in stem-like memory and precursor exhausted T cells. Effector memory cells did not share this.

There are 15 residues in the CDR3. Germline values: CDR1 LGHNA, CDR2 YSLEER. The term TPEX covered CCR7+ PD-1+ TIGIT+ early memory CD8+ T cells that had exhausted-like traits. Total CD8+ T cells came from negative magnetic enrichment. Regarding this clonotype: The antigen is unknown.

Scientists made TCR beta libraries using UMI-labeled 5' RACE. After re-calling the 5' RACE reads, TCRdb lists one entry per CDR3 protein, DNA absent. This table lists some 10,000 distinct CDR3 sequences. The specimen sequenced was CD8+ T cells from PBMCs. The chain recombines TRBV4-3 with TRBJ2-1. The source is a human donor in good health. CDR3 in amino acids: CASSQDRGLYNEQFF.